This entry concerns a single TCR beta chain. The data stem from a study of CD8 T cells in Susac syndrome. Random hexamers were used to reverse transcribe the RNA input (0.5 to 1 ug). TCR beta CDR3 was amplified by immunoSEQ multiplex PCR. This amplification extended across 54 Vbeta and 13 Jbeta segments. TCRdb reprocessed the immunoSEQ multiplex PCR reads via MiXCR and lists one record per CDR3 protein. This sample carries about 250,000 distinct CDR3 sequences, over 85% of them seen once, and the ten largest clones take 0.055% to 0.075%. Per germline, CDR1 GTSNPN and CDR2 SVGIG (reference sequence). This CDR3 has 13 residues. V lost 2 bases and J lost 7, with 12 bases in between. Sequencing of TCR beta covered CD8+ and CD4+ T cells obtained from blood. In the multiple sclerosis control group, patients were treatment-naive and had stable or active relapsing-remitting disease.

The sequence derives from a human donor with multiple sclerosis. The chain couples TRBV30 to TRBJ1-5; perhaps TRBD1 as D (5 bases). The material sequenced was CD4+ T cells from PBMCs. Written as DNA, the CDR3 is TGTGCCTGGAGTACTCAAGGGGTCCAGCCCCAGCATTTT. As protein: CAWSTQGVQPQHF.